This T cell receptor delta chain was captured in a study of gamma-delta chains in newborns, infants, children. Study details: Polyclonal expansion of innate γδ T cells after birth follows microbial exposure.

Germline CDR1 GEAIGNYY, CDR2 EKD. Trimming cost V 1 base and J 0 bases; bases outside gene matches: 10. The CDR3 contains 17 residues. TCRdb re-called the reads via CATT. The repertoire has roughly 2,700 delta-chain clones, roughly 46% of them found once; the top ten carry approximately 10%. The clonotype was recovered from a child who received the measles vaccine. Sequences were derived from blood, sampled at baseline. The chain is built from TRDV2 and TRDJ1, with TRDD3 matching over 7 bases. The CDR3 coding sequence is TGTGCCTGTGACACGGCTGGGGGTTTGAGGTACACCGATAAACTCATCTTT. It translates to CACDTAGGLRYTDKLIF.